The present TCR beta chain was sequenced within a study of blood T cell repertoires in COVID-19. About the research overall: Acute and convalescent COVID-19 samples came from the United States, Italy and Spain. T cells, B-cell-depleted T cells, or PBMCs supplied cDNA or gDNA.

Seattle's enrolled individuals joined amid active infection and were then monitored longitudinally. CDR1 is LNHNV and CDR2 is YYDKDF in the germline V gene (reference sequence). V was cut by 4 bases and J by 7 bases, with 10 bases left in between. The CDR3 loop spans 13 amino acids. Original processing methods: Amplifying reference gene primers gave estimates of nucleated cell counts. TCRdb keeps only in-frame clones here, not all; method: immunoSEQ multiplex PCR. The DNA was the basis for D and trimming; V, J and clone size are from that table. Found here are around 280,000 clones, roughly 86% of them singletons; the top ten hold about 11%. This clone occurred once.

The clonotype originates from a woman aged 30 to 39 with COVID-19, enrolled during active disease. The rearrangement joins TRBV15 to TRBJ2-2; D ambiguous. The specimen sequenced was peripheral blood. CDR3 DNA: TGTGCCACCAGCAAGCCTTTGGTCGGGGAGCTGTTTTTT. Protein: CATSKPLVGELFF.